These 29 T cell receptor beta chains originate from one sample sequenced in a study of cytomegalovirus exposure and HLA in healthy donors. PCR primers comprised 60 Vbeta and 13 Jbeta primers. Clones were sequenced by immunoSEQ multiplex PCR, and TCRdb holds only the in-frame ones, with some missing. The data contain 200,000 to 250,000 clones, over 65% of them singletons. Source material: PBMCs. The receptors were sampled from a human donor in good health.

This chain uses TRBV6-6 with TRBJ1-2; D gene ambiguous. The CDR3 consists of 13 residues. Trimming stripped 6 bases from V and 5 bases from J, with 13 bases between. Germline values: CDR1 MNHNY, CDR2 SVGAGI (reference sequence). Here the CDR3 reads CASRIPGGYGYTF. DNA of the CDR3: TGTGCCAGCAGGATTCCGGGAGGATATGGCTACACCTTC.

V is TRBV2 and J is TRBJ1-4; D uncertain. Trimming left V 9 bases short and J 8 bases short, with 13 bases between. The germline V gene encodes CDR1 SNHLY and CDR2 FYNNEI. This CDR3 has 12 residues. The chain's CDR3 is CASSTGREKLFF. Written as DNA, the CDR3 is TGTGCCAGTTCGACGGGGAGGGAAAAACTGTTTTTT.

The CDR3 sequence is CASSLLTSAFHEQYF. CDR3 bases: TGTGCCAGCAGTCTCCTGACTAGCGCGTTCCACGAGCAGTACTTC. The chain is built from TRBV27 and TRBJ2-7; 8 positions agree with TRBD2. V lost 5 bases and J lost 5; bases outside the gene matches: 11. Germline V lookup: CDR1 MNHEY, CDR2 SMNVEV (reference sequence). This CDR3 has 15 residues.

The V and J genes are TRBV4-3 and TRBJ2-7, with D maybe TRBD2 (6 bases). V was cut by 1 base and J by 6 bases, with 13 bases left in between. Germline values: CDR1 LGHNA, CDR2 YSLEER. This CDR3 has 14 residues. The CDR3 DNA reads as TGCGCCAGCAGCCAAGTTCAAGGAGGGTTCGAGCAGTACTTC. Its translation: CASSQVQGGFEQYF.

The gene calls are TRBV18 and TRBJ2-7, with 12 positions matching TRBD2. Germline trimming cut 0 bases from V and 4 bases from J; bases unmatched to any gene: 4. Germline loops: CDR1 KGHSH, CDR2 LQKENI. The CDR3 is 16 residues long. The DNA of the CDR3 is TGTGCCAGCTCACCACCAGGACTAGCGGGATTATACGAGCAGTACTTC. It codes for CASSPPGLAGLYEQYF.

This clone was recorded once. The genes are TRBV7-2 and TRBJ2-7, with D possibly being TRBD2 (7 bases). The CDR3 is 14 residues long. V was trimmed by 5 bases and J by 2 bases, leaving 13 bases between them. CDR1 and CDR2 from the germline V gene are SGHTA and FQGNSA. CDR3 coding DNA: TGTGCCAGCAGCCCGTACGGGGGGCCCTACGAGCAGTACTTC. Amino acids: CASSPYGGPYEQYF.

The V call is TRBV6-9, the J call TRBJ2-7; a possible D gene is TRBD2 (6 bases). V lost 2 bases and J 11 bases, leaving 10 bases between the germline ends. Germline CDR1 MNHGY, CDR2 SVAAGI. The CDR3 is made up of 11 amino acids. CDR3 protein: CASSYVASEYF. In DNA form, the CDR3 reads TGTGCCAGCAGTTATGTGGCTAGCGAGTACTTC.

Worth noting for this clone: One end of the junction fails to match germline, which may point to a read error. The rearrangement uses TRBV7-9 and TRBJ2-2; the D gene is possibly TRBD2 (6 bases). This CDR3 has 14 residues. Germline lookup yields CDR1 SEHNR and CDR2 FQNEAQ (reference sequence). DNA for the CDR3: TGTTCCAGCAGCTTCCGGGAGTTTTCCGGGGAGCTGTTTTTT. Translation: CSSSFREFSGELFF.

The CDR3, as DNA: TGTGCCAGCAGCGCGGGGACAGGGGGCACAGATACGCAGTATTTT. Translated, it gives CASSAGTGGTDTQYF. The chain carries TRBV9 and TRBJ2-3, with TRBD1 identical over 10 bases. Unmatched junction bases numbered 2, after V lost 3 bases and J lost 1 base. This CDR3 contains 15 residues. The germline V gene encodes CDR1 SGDLS and CDR2 YYNGEE.

This CDR3 is CASQKTNTEAFF. For the CDR3, the DNA is TGTGCCAGCCAGAAAACGAACACTGAAGCTTTCTTT. V is TRBV2 and J is TRBJ1-1, with D hard to call. The V and J ends lost 8 bases and 1 base respectively, with 8 bases between them. The CDR3 has 12 residues. Per the germline V gene, CDR1 is SNHLY and CDR2 is FYNNEI.

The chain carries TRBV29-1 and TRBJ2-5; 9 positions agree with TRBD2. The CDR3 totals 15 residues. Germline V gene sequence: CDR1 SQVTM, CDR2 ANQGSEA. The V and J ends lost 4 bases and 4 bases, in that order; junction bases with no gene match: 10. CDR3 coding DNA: TGCAGCGTTGTTGGCGGGAGGGCCGGGGGAGAGACCCAGTACTTC. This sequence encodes CSVVGGRAGGETQYF.

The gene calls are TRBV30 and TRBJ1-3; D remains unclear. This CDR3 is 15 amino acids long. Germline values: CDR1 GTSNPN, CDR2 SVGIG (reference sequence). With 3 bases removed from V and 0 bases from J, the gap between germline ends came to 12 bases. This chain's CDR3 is CAWRIQEDSGNTIYF. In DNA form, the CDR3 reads TGTGCCTGGAGGATTCAGGAGGACTCTGGAAACACCATATATTTT.

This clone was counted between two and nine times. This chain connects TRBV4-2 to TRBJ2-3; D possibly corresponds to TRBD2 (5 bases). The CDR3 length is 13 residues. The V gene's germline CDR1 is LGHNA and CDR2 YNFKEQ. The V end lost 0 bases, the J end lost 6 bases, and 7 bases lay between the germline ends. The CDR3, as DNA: TGTGCCAGCAGCCAAGAAGCGGCGGATACGCAGTATTTT. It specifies CASSQEAADTQYF.

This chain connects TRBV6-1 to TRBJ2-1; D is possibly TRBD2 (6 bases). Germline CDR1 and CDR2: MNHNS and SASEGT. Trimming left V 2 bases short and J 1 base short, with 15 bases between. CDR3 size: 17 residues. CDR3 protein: CASSEQLKGGSYNEQFF. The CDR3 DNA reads TGTGCCAGCAGTGAACAATTAAAGGGAGGATCCTACAATGAGCAGTTCTTC.

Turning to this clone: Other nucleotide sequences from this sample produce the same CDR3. The CDR3 bases are TGTGCCAGCAGTCCTAACTACGAGCAGTACTTC. It encodes CASSPNYEQYF. The chain combines TRBV28 with TRBJ2-7; D is undetermined. CDR3 length equals 11 residues. Germline assignment: CDR1 MDHEN and CDR2 SYDVKM. With 5 bases removed from V and 3 bases from J, the gap between germline ends came to 5 bases.

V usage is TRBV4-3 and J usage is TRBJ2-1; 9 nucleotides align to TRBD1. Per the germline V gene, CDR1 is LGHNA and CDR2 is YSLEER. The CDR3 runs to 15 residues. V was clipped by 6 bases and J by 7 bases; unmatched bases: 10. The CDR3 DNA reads TGCGCCAGCAGTTACGGGACAGGGCTTGTAAATGAGCAGTTCTTC. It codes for CASSYGTGLVNEQFF.

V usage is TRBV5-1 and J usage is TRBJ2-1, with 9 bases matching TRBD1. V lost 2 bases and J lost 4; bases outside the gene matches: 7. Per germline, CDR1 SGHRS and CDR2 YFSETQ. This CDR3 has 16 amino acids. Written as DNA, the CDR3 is TGCGCCAGCAGCTTACAGCCGGGACAGGGTTACAATGAGCAGTTCTTC. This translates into CASSLQPGQGYNEQFF. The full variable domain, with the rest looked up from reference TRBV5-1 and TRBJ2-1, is KAGVTQTPRYLIKTRGQQVTLSCSPISGHRSVSWYQQTPGQGLQFLFEYFSETQRNKGNFPGRFSGRQFSNSRSEMNVSTLELGDSALYLCASSLQPGQGYNEQFFGPGTRLTVL.

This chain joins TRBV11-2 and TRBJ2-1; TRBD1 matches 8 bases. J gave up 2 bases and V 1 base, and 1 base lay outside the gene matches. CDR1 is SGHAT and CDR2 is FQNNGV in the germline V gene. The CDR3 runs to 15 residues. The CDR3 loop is CASSLGQGTYNEQFF. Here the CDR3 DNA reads TGTGCCAGCAGCTTAGGACAGGGGACCTACAATGAGCAGTTCTTC.

The CDR3 protein is CASSRRTSGENEQFF. The DNA for the CDR3 is TGCGCCAGCAGCCGCCGGACTAGCGGAGAGAATGAGCAGTTCTTC. The chain uses TRBV4-1 and TRBJ2-1, with 10 nucleotides matching TRBD2. This CDR3 contains 15 residues. Germline lookup yields CDR1 MGHRA and CDR2 YSYEKL. V lost 4 bases, J lost 7 bases, and 7 bases stayed unmatched.

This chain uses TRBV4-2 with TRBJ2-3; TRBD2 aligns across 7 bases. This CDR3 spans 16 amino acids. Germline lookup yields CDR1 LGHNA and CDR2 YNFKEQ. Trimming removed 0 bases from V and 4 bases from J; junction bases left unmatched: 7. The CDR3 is CASSQDRASGADTQYF. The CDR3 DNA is TGTGCCAGCAGCCAAGACAGGGCTAGCGGCGCAGATACGCAGTATTTT.

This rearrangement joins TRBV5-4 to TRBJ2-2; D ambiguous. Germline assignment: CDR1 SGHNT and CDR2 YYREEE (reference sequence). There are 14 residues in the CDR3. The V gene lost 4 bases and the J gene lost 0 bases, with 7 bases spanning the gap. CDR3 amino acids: CASSRPSNTGELFF. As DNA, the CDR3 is TGTGCCAGCAGCCGTCCTTCGAACACCGGGGAGCTGTTTTTT.

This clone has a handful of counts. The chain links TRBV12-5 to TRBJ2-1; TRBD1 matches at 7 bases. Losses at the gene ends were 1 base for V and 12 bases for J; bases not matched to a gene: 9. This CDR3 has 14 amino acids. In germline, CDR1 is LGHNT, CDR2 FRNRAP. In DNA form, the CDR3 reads TGTGCTAGTGGTTTGGGATTACAGGGGCCGGCGCAGTTCTTC. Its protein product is CASGLGLQGPAQFF.

CDR3 nucleotides: TGCGCCAGCAGTCAATGGAGGGGCACTGAAGCTTTCTTT. As protein: CASSQWRGTEAFF. The chain uses TRBV23-1 and TRBJ1-1, with D possibly matching TRBD1 (5 bases). TRBV23-1 counts as an open reading frame of uncertain function. This CDR3 is built from 13 residues. V lost 1 base to trimming and J lost 4 bases, with 7 bases between them.

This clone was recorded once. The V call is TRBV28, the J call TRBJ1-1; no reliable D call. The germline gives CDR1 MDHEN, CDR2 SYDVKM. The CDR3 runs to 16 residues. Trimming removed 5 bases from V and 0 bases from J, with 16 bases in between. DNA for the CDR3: TGTGCCAGCAGTGCCAACAAACTCGGGATGAACACTGAAGCTTTCTTT. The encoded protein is CASSANKLGMNTEAFF.

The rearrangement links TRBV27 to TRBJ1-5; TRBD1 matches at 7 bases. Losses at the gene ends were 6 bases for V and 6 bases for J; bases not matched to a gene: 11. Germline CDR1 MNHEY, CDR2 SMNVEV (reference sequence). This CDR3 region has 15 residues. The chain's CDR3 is CASRKRDSRSQPQHF. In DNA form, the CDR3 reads TGTGCCAGCAGAAAACGGGACAGCCGGTCTCAGCCCCAGCATTTT.

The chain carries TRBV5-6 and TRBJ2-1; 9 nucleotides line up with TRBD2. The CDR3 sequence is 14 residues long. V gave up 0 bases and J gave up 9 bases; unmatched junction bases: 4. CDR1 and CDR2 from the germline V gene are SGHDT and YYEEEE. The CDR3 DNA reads TGTGCCAGCAGCTTGGAACTAGCGGGCGTTGAGCAGTTCTTC. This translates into CASSLELAGVEQFF.

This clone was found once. CDR3 sequence (DNA): TGCAGCCCTGTCCTAGCGGGAGCCCATGAGCAGTTCTTC. Encoded protein: CSPVLAGAHEQFF. The rearrangement uses TRBV29-1 and TRBJ2-1, with 10 bases matching TRBD2. Germline CDR1 is SQVTM and CDR2 is ANQGSEA. The ends lost 8 bases at V and 8 bases at J; junction bases unmatched: 9. CDR3 length: 13 residues.

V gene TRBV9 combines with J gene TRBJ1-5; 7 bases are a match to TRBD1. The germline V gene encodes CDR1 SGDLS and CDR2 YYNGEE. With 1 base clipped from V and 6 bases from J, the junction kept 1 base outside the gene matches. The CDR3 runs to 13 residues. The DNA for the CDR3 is TGTGCCAGCAGCGTATCAGGGGGTCAGCCCCAGCATTTT. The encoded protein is CASSVSGGQPQHF.

The CDR3 DNA follows: TGTGCCATCAGAAGGACTAGCGGCACAGATACGCAGTATTTT. Amino acid sequence: CAIRRTSGTDTQYF. The V gene is TRBV10-3, the J gene TRBJ2-3, with 9 bases identical to TRBD2. The ends lost 6 bases at V and 1 base at J; junction bases unmatched: 2. The CDR3 loop spans 14 amino acids. The germline V gene has CDR1 ENHRY and CDR2 SYGVKD.